The 27 T cell receptor beta chains below come from one sample, sequenced in a study of beta chain features in type 1 diabetes. All of the isolated RNA was reverse transcribed, so expressed TCRB transcripts were sequenced. Here immunoSEQ multiplex PCR was the method, and the copy in TCRdb shows in-frame clones only, minus some. The sample records fewer than 500,000 clones, roughly 13% being singletons. The sequenced sample was naive CD4+ T cells from blood. These receptors were collected from a young man in good health.

Only a few counts were recorded for this clone. The rearrangement uses TRBV6-5 and TRBJ1-1; 7 positions match TRBD1. Germline V gene sequence: CDR1 MNHEY, CDR2 SVGAGI. The CDR3 length is 13 residues. V was pared by 6 bases and J by 5 bases, with 6 bases of the junction left unmatched. The CDR3 coding sequence is TGTGCCAGCAGACGACAGGGTAGTACTGAAGCTTTCTTT. It translates to CASRRQGSTEAFF.

This clone was seen only a few times. The chain carries TRBV30 and TRBJ2-5; D is unresolved. The CDR3 runs to 14 residues. CDR1 and CDR2 from the germline V gene are GTSNPN and SVGIG (reference sequence). V lost 0 bases and J lost 1, with 9 bases in between. This chain's CDR3 is CAWSVPTIQETQYF. The CDR3 bases are TGTGCCTGGAGTGTACCAACTATCCAAGAGACCCAGTACTTC.

A few counts support this clone. The gene calls are TRBV19 and TRBJ2-1; 10 bases map to TRBD2. The CDR3 has 16 amino acids. The ends lost 3 bases at V and 8 bases at J; junction bases unmatched: 10. Germline CDR1 LNHDA, CDR2 SQIVND (reference sequence). CDR3 amino acids: CASSISSGRVLDEQFF. The DNA for the CDR3 is TGTGCCAGTAGTATTTCTAGCGGGAGAGTTTTGGATGAGCAGTTCTTC.

This clone was counted only a few times. The sample carries other DNA sequences with the same CDR3. This chain connects TRBV7-2 to TRBJ2-7; TRBD2 aligns across 11 bases. V was clipped by 4 bases and J by 0 bases; unmatched bases: 2. In germline, CDR1 is SGHTA, CDR2 FQGNSA. The CDR3 runs to 15 residues. The CDR3 DNA sequence: TGTGCCAGCAGCTCTACTAGCGGGGGCTCCTACGAGCAGTACTTC. The encoded protein is CASSSTSGGSYEQYF.

The chain joins TRBV7-2 to TRBJ2-7; a weak D match, TRBD1 (5 bases). V lost 0 bases and J lost 4, with 7 bases in between. The CDR3 covers 13 residues. CDR1 is SGHTA and CDR2 is FQGNSA in the germline V gene. CDR3 amino acids: CASSLARQYEQYF. The CDR3 bases are TGTGCCAGCAGCTTAGCGCGACAGTACGAGCAGTACTTC.

This clone was seen more than once but under ten times. The chain recombines TRBV7-9 with TRBJ2-2; the match to TRBD1 covers 7 bases. V gave up 6 bases and J gave up 4 bases; unmatched junction bases: 11. Germline CDR1 SEHNR, CDR2 FQNEAQ (reference sequence). The CDR3 runs 16 residues. The chain's CDR3 is CASRTTGVGSTGELFF. For the CDR3, the DNA is TGTGCCAGCAGAACTACAGGGGTCGGTTCCACCGGGGAGCTGTTTTTT.

This clone has more than one count but fewer than ten. The chain is built from TRBV30 and TRBJ2-3, with a possible D match to TRBD1 (5 bases). The CDR3 spans 14 residues. In germline, CDR1 is GTSNPN, CDR2 SVGIG (reference sequence). V was cut by 0 bases and J by 2 bases, with 9 bases left in between. The CDR3 nucleotides are TGTGCCTGGAGTGTAATAGGGGTCACAGATACGCAGTATTTT. Translation: CAWSVIGVTDTQYF.

This chain links TRBV7-2 with TRBJ2-7; no firm D call. The ends were cut back, 1 base at V and 2 bases at J, with 9 bases in the middle. Germline assignment: CDR1 SGHTA and CDR2 FQGNSA. The CDR3 has 14 residues. Written as DNA, the CDR3 is TGTGCCAGCAGCTTAGGGTCTACTACCTACGAGCAGTACTTC. Translated, it gives CASSLGSTTYEQYF.

This clone was seen a handful of times. The genes are TRBV9 and TRBJ2-1; no definite D call. Per germline, CDR1 SGDLS and CDR2 YYNGEE. The CDR3 extends over 12 amino acids. Trimming left V 0 bases short and J 7 bases short, with 5 bases between. DNA for the CDR3: TGTGCCAGCAGCGTAGTGAAGAATGAGCAGTTCTTC. Its protein is CASSVVKNEQFF.

CDR3 sequence reads: CAISDRTDTQYF. The CDR3, as DNA: TGTGCCATCAGCGATCGTACAGATACGCAGTATTTT. The chain combines TRBV10-3 with TRBJ2-3; unclear D gene. Germline CDR1 is ENHRY and CDR2 is SYGVKD. Between the trimmed V and J ends, which lost 6 bases and 3 bases, there was a span of 7 bases. This CDR3 is built from 12 residues.

This clone was counted a few times. The CDR3 DNA is TGTGCCAGCAGCGCACTAGCGGGGCCCTACAATGAGCAGTTCTTC. Its protein is CASSALAGPYNEQFF. The chain joins TRBV9 to TRBJ2-1; the match to TRBD2 covers 10 bases. V shed 3 bases, J shed 2 bases, and the junction held 2 bases outside the gene matches. CDR3 size: 15 residues. CDR1 is SGDLS and CDR2 is YYNGEE in the germline V gene.

The V call is TRBV9, the J call TRBJ2-3, with TRBD2 matching 9 bases. Germline CDR1 and CDR2: SGDLS and YYNGEE. V dropped 0 bases and J dropped 2; count of bases not matched to a gene: 4. The CDR3 extends over 16 amino acids. The CDR3 loop reads CASSVVASGNTDTQYF. The CDR3 DNA sequence: TGTGCCAGCAGCGTAGTGGCTAGCGGGAACACAGATACGCAGTATTTT.

This clone was detected only a few times. The chain uses TRBV5-1 and TRBJ2-6, with D unresolved. CDR3 length: 14 amino acids. Germline lookup yields CDR1 SGHRS and CDR2 YFSETQ. The V end lost 7 bases, the J end lost 1 base, and 9 bases lay between the germline ends. CDR3 amino acids: CASGNASGANVLTF. In DNA, the CDR3 is TGCGCCAGCGGAAATGCTTCTGGGGCCAACGTCCTGACTTTC.

The V gene is TRBV7-9, the J gene TRBJ2-7; maybe TRBD1 (6 bases). The CDR3 contains 13 residues. V lost 4 bases, J lost 5 bases, and 12 bases lay in between. In germline, CDR1 is SEHNR, CDR2 FQNEAQ (reference sequence). CDR3 in amino acids: CASSSTGSNEQYF. CDR3 bases: TGTGCCAGCAGCTCCACAGGGAGCAACGAGCAGTACTTC.

This clone was observed many times. The chain links TRBV5-5 to TRBJ1-1; D remains ambiguous. Deletions cut 0 bases from V and 4 bases from J, with 10 bases between. Germline CDR1 is SGHKS and CDR2 is YYEKEE (reference sequence). CDR3 length: 14 residues. The CDR3: CASSLEARVTEAFF. The CDR3 DNA is TGTGCCAGCAGCTTGGAAGCGAGGGTCACTGAAGCTTTCTTT.

The chain employs TRBV19 and TRBJ1-1, with 9 positions matching TRBD1. Trimming removed 5 bases from V and 2 bases from J; junction bases left unmatched: 12. Germline V gives CDR1 LNHDA, CDR2 SQIVND (reference sequence). The CDR3 runs 17 residues. The CDR3 loop reads CASSLDDRGKKNTEAFF. The DNA of the CDR3 is TGTGCCAGTAGTCTCGACGACAGGGGGAAAAAAAACACTGAAGCTTTCTTT.

The genes are TRBV18 and TRBJ1-5; D is unclear. V was cut by 4 bases and J by 7 bases, with 14 bases left in between. From germline, CDR1 is KGHSH and CDR2 LQKENI. This CDR3 has 14 amino acids. Here the CDR3 reads CASSQNPGGQPQHF. DNA for the CDR3: TGTGCCAGCTCACAGAATCCAGGCGGCCAGCCCCAGCATTTT.

This clone was counted a few times. CDR3 sequence reads: CASSAGTSGIYEQFF. The CDR3 DNA reads as TGTGCCAGCAGCGCCGGGACTAGCGGGATCTATGAGCAGTTCTTC. The J gene is TRBJ2-1, the V gene TRBV9; 13 positions match TRBD2. Germline CDR1 is SGDLS and CDR2 is YYNGEE. This CDR3 is 15 amino acids long. V shed 3 bases and J 8 bases; nucleotides not matched to a gene: 5.

This chain links TRBV12-5 with TRBJ2-1; D gene ambiguous. Trimming cost V 2 bases and J 5 bases, with 7 bases left between them. The CDR3 spans 13 residues. Germline V gives CDR1 LGHNT, CDR2 FRNRAP. The CDR3 nucleotides are TGTGCTAGTGGTTTGCGACCCGACAATGAGCAGTTCTTC. Translation: CASGLRPDNEQFF.

This clone has just a few counts. The chain couples TRBV5-1 to TRBJ2-1; D remains ambiguous. The ends were cut back, 0 bases at V and 8 bases at J, with 18 bases in the middle. This CDR3 comprises 16 residues. Germline CDR1 and CDR2: SGHRS and YFSETQ. The CDR3 protein is CASSLEAGPIGDEQFF. CDR3 coding DNA: TGCGCCAGCAGCTTGGAGGCAGGACCCATTGGCGATGAGCAGTTCTTC. The complete variable domain, with remaining parts taken from reference TRBV5-1 and TRBJ2-1, reads KAGVTQTPRYLIKTRGQQVTLSCSPISGHRSVSWYQQTPGQGLQFLFEYFSETQRNKGNFPGRFSGRQFSNSRSEMNVSTLELGDSALYLCASSLEAGPIGDEQFFGPGTRLTVL.

This clone was counted between two and nine times. The chain is built from TRBV19 and TRBJ1-2; no clear D gene. The CDR3 runs 14 residues. V lost 5 bases, J lost 0 bases, and 10 bases lay in between. Germline CDR1 and CDR2: LNHDA and SQIVND (reference sequence). This CDR3 is CASSFGWSNYGYTF. As DNA, the CDR3 is TGTGCCAGTAGTTTCGGATGGTCTAACTATGGCTACACCTTC.

This clone was observed a few times. CDR3 nucleotide sequence: TGTGCTAGTGGCCCTGGACAGGGGGCCGAGACCCAGTACTTC. This sequence encodes CASGPGQGAETQYF. This chain links TRBV12-5 with TRBJ2-5, with TRBD1 matching over 11 bases. Germline-derived CDR1 and CDR2 are LGHNT and FRNRAP. CDR3 length: 14 amino acids. The V and J ends lost 6 bases and 5 bases, in that order; junction bases with no gene match: 5.

This chain connects TRBV7-8 to TRBJ2-3, with D possibly TRBD2 on 6 matching bases. Trimming pared 0 bases from V and 1 base from J, leaving 17 bases between. The CDR3 is 18 residues long. Germline assignment: CDR1 SGHVS and CDR2 FQNEAQ. CDR3: CASSLAVIAARGTDTQYF. The CDR3 nucleotides are TGTGCCAGCAGCTTAGCGGTGATAGCGGCACGTGGCACAGATACGCAGTATTTT.

This chain links TRBV4-2 with TRBJ2-3, with 7 bases identical to TRBD2. V gave up 1 base and J gave up 4 bases; unmatched junction bases: 5. Germline V gives CDR1 LGHNA, CDR2 YNFKEQ. The CDR3 has 15 amino acids. The CDR3 is CASSQGGRAPDTQYF. DNA of the CDR3: TGTGCCAGCAGCCAAGGAGGGAGGGCCCCAGATACGCAGTATTTT.

The chain combines TRBV7-6 with TRBJ2-3, with TRBD2 identical over 11 bases. Germline loops: CDR1 SGHVS, CDR2 FNYEAQ. The CDR3 is 16 amino acids. With 8 bases clipped from V and 2 bases from J, the junction kept 9 bases outside the gene matches. The CDR3 loop is CASGRLAGQITDTQYF. DNA of the CDR3: TGTGCCAGCGGCCGACTAGCGGGGCAAATCACAGATACGCAGTATTTT.

The chain joins TRBV7-2 to TRBJ2-3; D unclear. This CDR3 spans 15 amino acids. Looked up from germline, CDR1 is SGHTA and CDR2 is FQGNSA. V was clipped by 1 base and J by 3 bases, with 11 bases between them. Here the CDR3 DNA reads TGTGCCAGCAGCTTAGATGGTGTGGAGACAGATACGCAGTATTTT. Encoded protein: CASSLDGVETDTQYF. Drawing the rest from reference TRBV7-2 and TRBJ2-3, the complete variable domain is GAGVSQSPSNKVTEKGKDVELRCDPISGHTALYWYRQSLGQGLEFLIYFQGNSAPDKSGLPSDRFSAERTGGSVSTLTIQRTQQEDSAVYLCASSLDGVETDTQYFGPGTRLTVL.

V usage is TRBV29-1 and J usage is TRBJ1-3; no firm D call. Germline assignment: CDR1 SQVTM and CDR2 ANQGSEA. The CDR3 is made up of 11 amino acids. The V end was cut by 8 bases, the J end by 2 bases, with 7 bases between. The CDR3 region has the DNA TGCAGCCACACCGCTGGAAACACCATATATTTT. This translates into CSHTAGNTIYF.